The clone carrying this TCR beta chain appeared a single time. The germline V gene encodes CDR1 SGHNT and CDR2 YYREEE (reference sequence). CDR3 length: 15 amino acids. Trimming removed 0 bases at V and 0 bases at J, with 7 bases between. Data came from immunoSEQ multiplex PCR; TCRdb stores just in-frame clones and leaves some out. The data contain roughly 56,000 clones, 91% of them singletons. The data originate from a study of blood T cell repertoires in COVID-19. Study summary: The samples span acute and convalescent COVID-19 from the United States, Italy and Spain. T cells, B-cell-depleted T cells, or PBMCs supplied cDNA or gDNA.

The sequence came from a man aged 50 or older with active COVID-19. The chain joins TRBV5-4 to TRBJ1-3; no firm D call. Sequencing used peripheral blood. The DNA of the CDR3 is TGTGCCAGCAGCTTGGGGCCCAGCTCTGGAAACACCATATATTTT. It yields the protein CASSLGPSSGNTIYF.